The entry that follows covers one TCR beta chain sequence. The data originate from a study of T cell changes during pregnancy in multiple sclerosis. Repertoires were generated with immunoSEQ multiplex PCR, while TCRdb's copy carries only in-frame clones and drops some. This sample has roughly 100,000 clones, with almost 95% found just once. The ends were cut back, 2 bases at V and 7 bases at J, with 15 bases in the middle. The CDR3 runs 14 residues. Germline lookup yields CDR1 SGDLS and CDR2 YYNGEE. This material consisted of peripheral blood, taken after pregnancy. This chain uses TRBV9 with TRBJ2-5; no definite D call. The receptor was derived from a female donor with multiple sclerosis, enrolled in a pregnancy study. This CDR3 is CASSVSQSVGTQYF. The DNA for the CDR3 is TGTGCCAGCAGCGTTAGCCAGTCGGTAGGGACCCAGTACTTC.